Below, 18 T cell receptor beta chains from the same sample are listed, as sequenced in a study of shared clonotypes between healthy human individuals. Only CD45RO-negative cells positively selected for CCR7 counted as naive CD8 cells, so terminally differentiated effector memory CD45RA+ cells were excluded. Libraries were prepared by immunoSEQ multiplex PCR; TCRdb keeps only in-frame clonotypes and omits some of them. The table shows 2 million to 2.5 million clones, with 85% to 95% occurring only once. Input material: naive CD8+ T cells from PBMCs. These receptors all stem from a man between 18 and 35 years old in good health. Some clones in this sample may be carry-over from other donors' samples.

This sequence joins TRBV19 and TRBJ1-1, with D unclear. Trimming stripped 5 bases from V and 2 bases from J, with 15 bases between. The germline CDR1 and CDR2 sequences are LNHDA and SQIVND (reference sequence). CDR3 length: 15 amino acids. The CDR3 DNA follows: TGTGCCAGTAGTCTGTTTTCGACACAAAACACTGAAGCTTTCTTT. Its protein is CASSLFSTQNTEAFF.

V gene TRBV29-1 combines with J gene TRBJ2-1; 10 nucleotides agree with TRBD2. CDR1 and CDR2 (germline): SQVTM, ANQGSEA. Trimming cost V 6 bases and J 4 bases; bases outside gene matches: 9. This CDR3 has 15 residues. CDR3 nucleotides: TGCAGCGTCGATCTAACTAGCGGGATATACAATGAGCAGTTCTTC. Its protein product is CSVDLTSGIYNEQFF.

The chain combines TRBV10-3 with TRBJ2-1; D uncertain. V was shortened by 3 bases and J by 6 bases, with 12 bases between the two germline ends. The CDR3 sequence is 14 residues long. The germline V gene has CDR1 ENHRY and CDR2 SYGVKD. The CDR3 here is CAISEVGALNEQFF. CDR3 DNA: TGTGCCATCAGTGAAGTAGGAGCCCTCAATGAGCAGTTCTTC.

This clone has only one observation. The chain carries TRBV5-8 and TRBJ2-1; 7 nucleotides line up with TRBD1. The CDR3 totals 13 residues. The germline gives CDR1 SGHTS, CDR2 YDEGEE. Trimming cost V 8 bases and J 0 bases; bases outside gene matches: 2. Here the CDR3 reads CARGQYSYNEQFF. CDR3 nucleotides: TGTGCCAGGGGACAGTACTCCTACAATGAGCAGTTCTTC.

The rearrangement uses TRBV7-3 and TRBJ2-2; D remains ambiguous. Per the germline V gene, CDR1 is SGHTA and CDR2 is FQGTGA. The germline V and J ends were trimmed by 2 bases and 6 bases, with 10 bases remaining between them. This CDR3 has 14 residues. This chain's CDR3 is CASSLLGSAGELFF. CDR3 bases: TGTGCCAGCAGCTTACTGGGCAGTGCCGGGGAGCTGTTTTTT.

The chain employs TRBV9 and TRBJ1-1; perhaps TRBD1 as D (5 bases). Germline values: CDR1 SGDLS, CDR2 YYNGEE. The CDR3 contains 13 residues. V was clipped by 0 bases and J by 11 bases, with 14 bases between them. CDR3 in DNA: TGTGCCAGCAGCGTAGAAGGGGAGGAAGGTGCTTTCTTT. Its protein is CASSVEGEEGAFF.

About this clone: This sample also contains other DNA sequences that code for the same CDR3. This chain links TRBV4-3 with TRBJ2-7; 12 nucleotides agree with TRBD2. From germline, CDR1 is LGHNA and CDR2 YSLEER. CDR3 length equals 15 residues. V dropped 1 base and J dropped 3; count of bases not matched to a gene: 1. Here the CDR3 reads CASSQGTSGIYEQYF. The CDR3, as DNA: TGCGCCAGCAGCCAAGGGACTAGCGGGATCTACGAGCAGTACTTC.

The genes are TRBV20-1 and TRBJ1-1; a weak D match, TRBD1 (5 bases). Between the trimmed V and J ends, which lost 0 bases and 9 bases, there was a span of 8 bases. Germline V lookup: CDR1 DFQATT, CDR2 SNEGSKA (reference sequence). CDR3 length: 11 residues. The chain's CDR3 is CSARDGGKAFF. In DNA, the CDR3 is TGCAGTGCTAGAGATGGGGGGAAAGCTTTCTTT.

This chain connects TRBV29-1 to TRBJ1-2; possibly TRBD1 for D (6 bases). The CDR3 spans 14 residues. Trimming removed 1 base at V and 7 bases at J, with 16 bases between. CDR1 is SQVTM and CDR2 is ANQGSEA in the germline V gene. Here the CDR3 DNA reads TGCAGCGTTGAAGCGGCGGGGGGGGCCTTTGGCTACACCTTC. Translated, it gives CSVEAAGGAFGYTF.

The CDR3 nucleotides are TGCAGCGTTGTGCCGGGGAGGTCTAGCGGGAAGGTTATCACAGATACGCAGTATTTT. It is translated as CSVVPGRSSGKVITDTQYF. The chain recombines TRBV29-1 with TRBJ2-3, with 9 positions matching TRBD2. Germline CDR1 is SQVTM and CDR2 is ANQGSEA. Trimming took 4 bases from V and 2 from J; bases not matched to a gene: 19. This CDR3 is 19 amino acids long.

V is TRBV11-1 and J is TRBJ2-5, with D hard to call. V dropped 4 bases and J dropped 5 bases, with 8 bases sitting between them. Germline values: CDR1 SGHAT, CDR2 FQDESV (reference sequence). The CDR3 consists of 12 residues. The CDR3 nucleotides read TGTGCCAGCAGCTACCCCCGCGAGACCCAGTACTTC. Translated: CASSYPRETQYF.

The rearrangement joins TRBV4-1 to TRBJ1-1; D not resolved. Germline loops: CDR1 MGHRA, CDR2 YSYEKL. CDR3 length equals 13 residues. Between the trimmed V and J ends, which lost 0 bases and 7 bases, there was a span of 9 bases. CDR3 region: CASSQDYAGEAFF. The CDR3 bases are TGCGCCAGCAGCCAAGATTACGCAGGTGAAGCTTTCTTT.

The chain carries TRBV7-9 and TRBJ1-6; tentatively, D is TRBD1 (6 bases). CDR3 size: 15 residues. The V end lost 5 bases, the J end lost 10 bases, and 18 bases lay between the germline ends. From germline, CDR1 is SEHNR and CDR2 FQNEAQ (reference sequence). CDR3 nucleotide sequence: TGTGCCAGCAGCGCGCAGACAGGAGGAGAGTCACCCCTCCACTTT. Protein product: CASSAQTGGESPLHF.

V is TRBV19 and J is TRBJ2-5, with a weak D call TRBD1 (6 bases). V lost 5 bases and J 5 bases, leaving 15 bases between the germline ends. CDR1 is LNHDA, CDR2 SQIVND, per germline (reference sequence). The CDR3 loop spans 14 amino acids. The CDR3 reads CASSRQAGVETQYF. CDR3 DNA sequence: TGTGCCAGTAGTCGACAGGCTGGAGTGGAGACCCAGTACTTC.

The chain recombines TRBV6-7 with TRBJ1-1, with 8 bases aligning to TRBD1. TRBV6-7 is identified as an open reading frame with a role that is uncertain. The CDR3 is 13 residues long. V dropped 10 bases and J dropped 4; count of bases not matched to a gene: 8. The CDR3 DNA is TGTGCCATTTCGACAGGGGAAACCACTGAAGCTTTCTTT. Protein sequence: CAISTGETTEAFF.

The DNA of the CDR3 is TGTGCCAGCTCACCACCGTCGATAGCGGGAGTCTCCAATGAGCAGTTCTTC. The encoded protein is CASSPPSIAGVSNEQFF. This sequence joins TRBV18 and TRBJ2-1; 9 nucleotides line up with TRBD2. The germline CDR1 and CDR2 sequences are KGHSH and LQKENI. CDR3 size: 17 residues. Trimming cost V 0 bases and J 6 bases; bases outside gene matches: 9. The whole variable domain, filled in from reference TRBV18 and TRBJ2-1, reads NAGVMQNPRHLVRRRGQEARLRCSPMKGHSHVYWYRQLPEEGLKFMVYLQKENIIDESGMPKERFSAEFPKEGPSILRIQQVVRGDSAAYFCASSPPSIAGVSNEQFFGPGTRLTVL.

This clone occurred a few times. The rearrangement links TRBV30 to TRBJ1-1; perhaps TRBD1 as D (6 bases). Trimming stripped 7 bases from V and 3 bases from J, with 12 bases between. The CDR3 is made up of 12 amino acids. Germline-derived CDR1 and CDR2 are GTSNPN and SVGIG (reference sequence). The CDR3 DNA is TGTGCCTTCGCGACAGGACACACTGAAGCTTTCTTT. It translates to CAFATGHTEAFF.

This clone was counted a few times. CDR3 sequence: CASSELNRAFF. The DNA for the CDR3 is TGTGCCAGCAGTGAATTAAATCGGGCTTTCTTT. J is TRBJ1-1 and V is TRBV25-1; D gene ambiguous. Germline V gene lookup returns CDR1 MGHDK and CDR2 SYGVNS. The CDR3 loop spans 11 amino acids. Trimming shortened V by 1 base and J by 11 bases, and 8 bases separated the two germline ends.